The 18 T cell receptor beta chains below all came from one sample that was sequenced in a study of shared clonotypes between healthy human individuals. The protocol was immunoSEQ multiplex PCR, while the TCRdb copy is restricted to in-frame clones and leaves out a portion. This table holds hundreds of thousands of clones, around 78% found once. The specimen sequenced was PBMCs. The receptors come from a woman between 40 and 55 years old in good health. Some clones in this sample may be carry-over from other donors' samples.

The chain employs TRBV10-2 and TRBJ2-1; 9 bases agree with TRBD2. In germline, CDR1 is WSHSY, CDR2 SAAADI. This CDR3 is built from 14 residues. With V trimmed by 5 bases and J by 4 bases, 3 bases remained unmatched. The CDR3 region has the DNA TGCGCCAGCAGTCGACTAGCGGATTACAATGAGCAGTTCTTC. Amino acids: CASSRLADYNEQFF.

CDR3 in DNA: TGTGCCAGCAGTGTTTCAGGGCCCCCCACTGAAGCTTTCTTT. Amino acid sequence: CASSVSGPPTEAFF. The chain has TRBV6-4 and TRBJ1-1; D might be TRBD1 (5 bases). Germline V gene lookup returns CDR1 MRHNA and CDR2 SNTAGT. This CDR3 has 14 residues. V dropped 4 bases and J dropped 4 bases, with 13 bases sitting between them.

The rearrangement uses TRBV18 and TRBJ2-1; 7 bases agree with TRBD2. The CDR3 totals 15 residues. V was pared by 2 bases and J by 9 bases, with 10 bases of the junction left unmatched. The V gene's germline CDR1 is KGHSH and CDR2 LQKENI. The CDR3 region has the DNA TGTGCCAGCTCACCAATACCCTGGGAGGGTGGTGAGCAGTTCTTC. Protein: CASSPIPWEGGEQFF.

V is TRBV2 and J is TRBJ1-2; D remains unclear. The CDR3 extends over 14 amino acids. From germline, CDR1 is SNHLY and CDR2 FYNNEI. V was clipped by 3 bases and J by 3 bases, with 11 bases between them. CDR3 region: CASSDFRTDYGYTF. The CDR3 DNA reads TGTGCCAGCAGTGATTTTAGGACCGACTATGGCTACACCTTC.

CDR3 nucleotide sequence: TGTGCCAGCAATGACAGGGGATCGGGCGAGCAGTACTTC. Amino acid sequence: CASNDRGSGEQYF. This chain connects TRBV7-2 to TRBJ2-7; 8 bases align to TRBD1. V trimming: 7 bases; J trimming: 6 bases; junction bases outside the gene matches: 8. Germline V lookup: CDR1 SGHTA, CDR2 FQGNSA. The CDR3 totals 13 residues.

The genes are TRBV29-1 and TRBJ1-1, with a tentative D call TRBD1 (6 bases). Trimming took off 6 bases at V and 7 bases at J, with 18 bases between the two ends. Germline V gene lookup returns CDR1 SQVTM and CDR2 ANQGSEA. CDR3 length: 13 amino acids. This CDR3 is CSVRLGGALEAFF. The CDR3 DNA reads TGCAGCGTAAGACTCGGGGGCGCGCTTGAAGCTTTCTTT.

The V call is TRBV28, the J call TRBJ2-1, with TRBD2 matching over 12 bases. V lost 3 bases and J lost 0; bases outside the gene matches: 15. The CDR3 is made up of 21 amino acids. CDR1 MDHEN and CDR2 SYDVKM come from the germline V gene. The chain's CDR3 is CASSFPTSGRNRLSSYNEQFF. The CDR3 DNA is TGTGCCAGCAGTTTCCCGACTAGCGGGAGAAATCGTCTAAGCTCCTACAATGAGCAGTTCTTC. Supplemented by reference TRBV28 and TRBJ2-1, the full variable domain reads DVKVTQSSRYLVKRTGEKVFLECVQDMDHENMFWYRQDPGLGLRLIYFSYDVKMKEKGDIPEGYSVSREKKERFSLILESASTNQTSMYLCASSFPTSGRNRLSSYNEQFFGPGTRLTVL.

The DNA for the CDR3 is TGTGCCAGCAGCATTGGACAGAACACTGAAGCTTTCTTT. Protein sequence: CASSIGQNTEAFF. The gene calls are TRBV9 and TRBJ1-1; a possible D gene is TRBD1 (5 bases). Trimming left V 4 bases short and J 1 base short, with 8 bases between. This CDR3 has 13 residues. The germline CDR1 and CDR2 sequences are SGDLS and YYNGEE.

This chain uses TRBV7-3 with TRBJ2-1; TRBD2 is a possible D gene (5 bases). The germline gives CDR1 SGHTA, CDR2 FQGTGA. This CDR3 region has 15 residues. V shed 2 bases and J shed 4 bases, with 12 bases lying between them. The CDR3 sequence: CASSLQGLQYNEQFF. The CDR3 coding sequence is TGTGCCAGCAGCTTACAAGGACTGCAATACAATGAGCAGTTCTTC.

The sample holds a few counts of this clone. This likely stems from a read error, as it lies one base from a far larger clone. The sample contains more than one DNA sequence encoding this CDR3. The V and J genes are TRBV29-1 and TRBJ1-1; D is undetermined. Germline V CDR1 and CDR2: SQVTM, ANQGSEA. CDR3 length: 14 residues. CDR3 sequence (DNA): TGCAGCGTTGTCCTAACCCGGGGTGGGATTGAAGCTTTCTTC. As protein: CSVVLTRGGIEAFF.

This chain joins TRBV5-6 and TRBJ1-2; the match to TRBD1 covers 9 bases. Germline CDR1 is SGHDT and CDR2 is YYEEEE. V gave up 3 bases and J gave up 3 bases; unmatched junction bases: 3. The CDR3 sequence is 14 residues long. The CDR3 DNA sequence: TGTGCCAGCAGCTCCCGACAGGGGGACTATGGCTACACCTTC. It specifies CASSSRQGDYGYTF. Looking up the rest from reference TRBV5-6 and TRBJ1-2 gives the full variable domain: DAGVTQSPTHLIKTRGQQVTLRCSPKSGHDTVSWYQQALGQGPQFIFQYYEEEERQRGNFPDRFSGHQFPNYSSELNVNALLLGDSALYLCASSSRQGDYGYTFGSGTRLTVV.

V gene TRBV4-1 combines with J gene TRBJ2-1; 7 bases are a match to TRBD2. Germline assignment: CDR1 MGHRA and CDR2 YSYEKL. CDR3 length equals 16 residues. Germline trimming cut 5 bases from V and 3 bases from J; bases unmatched to any gene: 10. CDR3 sequence reads: CASSGLGTGSYNEQFF. The CDR3 DNA sequence: TGCGCCAGCAGCGGACTAGGAACTGGAAGCTACAATGAGCAGTTCTTC.

The rearrangement links TRBV30 to TRBJ2-1; 11 nucleotides line up with TRBD2. CDR3 length equals 13 residues. The germline V gene encodes CDR1 GTSNPN and CDR2 SVGIG (reference sequence). The CDR3: CARSGTSGMMQFF. The CDR3 region has the DNA TGTGCTAGGTCCGGGACTAGCGGTATGATGCAGTTCTTC.

CDR3 nucleotides: TGTGCCATCAGATTTAGCGGGGGTAGCTACGAGCAGTACTTC. Translation: CAIRFSGGSYEQYF. V is TRBV10-3 and J is TRBJ2-7; 9 bases align to TRBD2. The CDR3 contains 14 residues. The V and J ends lost 6 bases and 3 bases, in that order; junction bases with no gene match: 6. Germline assignment: CDR1 ENHRY and CDR2 SYGVKD.

This clone was picked up one time. A much larger clone lies a single base off, so this may be a read error. This specimen includes other DNA sequences encoding the same CDR3. The chain employs TRBV7-9 and TRBJ2-7; maybe TRBD1 (6 bases). The germline V gene has CDR1 SEHNR and CDR2 FQNEAQ (reference sequence). Trimming took 5 bases from V and 0 from J, leaving 8 bases between them. The CDR3 is 13 amino acids. CDR3 sequence: CASSLDSSYEQYF. CDR3 DNA sequence: TGTGCCAGCAGCCTGGACAGCTCCTACGAGCAGTACTTC.

This clone appeared a single time. This rearrangement joins TRBV27 to TRBJ2-3, with D hard to call. The CDR3 totals 15 residues. The V gene lost 4 bases and the J gene lost 3 bases, with 14 bases spanning the gap. CDR1 is MNHEY, CDR2 SMNVEV, per germline (reference sequence). The CDR3 DNA reads TGTGCCAGCAGTTCCTCCCCGAGCAGTACAGATACGCAGTATTTT. Amino acid sequence: CASSSSPSSTDTQYF.

This clone was counted only a few times. The rearrangement joins TRBV6-5 to TRBJ1-1, with TRBD1 matching 9 bases. The CDR3 has 14 residues. The germline V gene has CDR1 MNHEY and CDR2 SVGAGI. V dropped 6 bases and J dropped 5; count of bases not matched to a gene: 7. This chain's CDR3 is CASSHRGRRTEAFF. The CDR3 nucleotides read TGTGCCAGCAGCCACAGGGGGCGGAGGACTGAAGCTTTCTTT.

The rearrangement joins TRBV10-3 to TRBJ1-1; maybe TRBD1 (6 bases). The CDR3 contains 18 residues. The V end lost 2 bases, the J end lost 0 bases, and 19 bases lay between the germline ends. Germline lookup yields CDR1 ENHRY and CDR2 SYGVKD. CDR3 region: CAISEEGVGGGLNTEAFF. In nucleotides, the CDR3 is TGTGCCATCAGTGAGGAGGGGGTAGGAGGGGGATTGAACACTGAAGCTTTCTTT.